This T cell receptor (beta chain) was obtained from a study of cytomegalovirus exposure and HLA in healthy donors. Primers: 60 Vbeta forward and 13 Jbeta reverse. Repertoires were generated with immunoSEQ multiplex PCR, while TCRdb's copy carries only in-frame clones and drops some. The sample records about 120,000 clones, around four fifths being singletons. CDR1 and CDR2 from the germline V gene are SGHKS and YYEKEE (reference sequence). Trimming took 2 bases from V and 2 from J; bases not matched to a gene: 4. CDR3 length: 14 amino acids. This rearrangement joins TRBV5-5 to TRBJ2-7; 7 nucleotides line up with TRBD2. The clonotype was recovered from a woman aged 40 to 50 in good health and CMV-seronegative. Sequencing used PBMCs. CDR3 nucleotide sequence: TGTGCCAGCAGCTTCTTGGGGGGGACCTACGAGCAGTACTTC. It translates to CASSFLGGTYEQYF.